These T cell receptor beta chains were read from a single sample in a study of Graves' ophthalmopathy and Graves' hyperthyroidism. TCRdb analysed the multiplex PCR reads with MiXCR anew, one entry per CDR3 protein. Of roughly 500,000 distinct CDR3 sequences in the sample, around 14% were seen once. Material for sequencing was blood. The receptor source for this set is a woman aged 30 to 39 with Graves' ophthalmopathy. Each CDR3 is given with its conserved first and last residue.

V gene	J gene	CDR3 protein
TRBV5-1	TRBJ1-5	CASSLDGGRDQPQHF
TRBV6-1	TRBJ2-2	CASGGQANTGELFF
TRBV7-9	TRBJ2-7	CASSFGGGRAHEQYF
TRBV6-1	TRBJ1-1	CASSGRPTEAFF
TRBV19	TRBJ2-6	CASSRGYSGANVLTF
TRBV7-2	TRBJ2-5	CASPDPLPRGTQYF
TRBV30	TRBJ2-7	CAGTGLYEQYF
TRBV9	TRBJ1-6	CASSVAAGSSPLHF
TRBV19	TRBJ2-5	CASSLAGAKETQYF
TRBV6-1	TRBJ1-1	CASRHPDKGMTFF
TRBV7-9	TRBJ2-7	CASSSGRKGYEQYF
TRBV24-1	TRBJ2-7	CATSKDRYEQYF
TRBV6-2/TRBV6-3	TRBJ1-2	CASSYPTGIDYGYTF
TRBV28	TRBJ2-5	CASGPGDSFIETQYF
TRBV2	TRBJ2-7	CASSESQVPYEQYF
TRBV27	TRBJ1-1	CASRNSGTTDTEAFF
TRBV5-1	TRBJ2-5	CASRMAIEETQYF
TRBV7-3	TRBJ2-2	CASSSAGVAGELFF
TRBV4-1	TRBJ1-2	CASSQQQGKNYGYTF
TRBV9	TRBJ1-2	CASSGPDRVVYGYTF
TRBV18	TRBJ1-2	CASSLNRVYTF
TRBV6-4	TRBJ1-5	CASDFNREGGSNQPQHF
TRBV27	TRBJ2-7	CASSFRQIAGGGYEQYF
TRBV11-1	TRBJ2-2	CASSLEGTETGELFF
TRBV28	TRBJ1-6	CASSLMVLDSPLHF
TRBV12-3/TRBV12-4	TRBJ1-5	CASSGQGARNQPQHF
TRBV11-2	TRBJ2-7	CASSSNAGGTYEQYF
TRBV27	TRBJ2-2	CASSWSGGPSHTGELFF
TRBV27	TRBJ2-7	CASSLHGTGVYEQYF
TRBV20-1	TRBJ1-6	CSARKGTDNSPLHF
TRBV6-2/TRBV6-3	TRBJ1-5	CASIRTGEQPQHF
TRBV27	TRBJ1-2	CASSSPGYGYTF
TRBV20-1	TRBJ2-7	CSAPIGGPPYEQYF
TRBV4-2	TRBJ1-2	CASSQARYGYTF
TRBV28	TRBJ1-5	CASSVTGGNQPKHF
TRBV11-2	TRBJ1-2	CASSKNPGQGARNYGYTF
TRBV28	TRBJ1-5	CASSSPLDQPQHF
TRBV9	TRBJ2-2	CASKQNTGELFF
TRBV6-1	TRBJ1-2	CASSEAEGVGYTF
TRBV7-9	TRBJ1-1	CASSLSGLSAEAFF
TRBV6-1	TRBJ1-6	CASSRTGNSRNNSPLHF
TRBV11-2	TRBJ2-7	CASSDPSGNEQYF
TRBV27	TRBJ1-6	CASSFFRLETGSPLHF
TRBV6-1	TRBJ2-5	CASSEGQGPQETQYF
TRBV29-1	TRBJ2-7	CSVVLAGVYEQYF
TRBV12-3/TRBV12-4	TRBJ1-1	CASSLRRGETFF
TRBV10-2	TRBJ1-1	CASGDPGGSEAFF
TRBV5-6	TRBJ2-7	CASSLGGQGDEQYF
TRBV4-1	TRBJ1-2	CASSQDTGTGFYGYTF
TRBV20-1	TRBJ1-1	CSARGQGTEAFF
TRBV7-3	TRBJ2-5	CASSSSGSPQYF
TRBV3-1	TRBJ1-2	CASSHGQLYGYTF
TRBV6-2/TRBV6-3	TRBJ2-7	CASSYSSSSSYEQYF
TRBV6-1	TRBJ1-2	CASSQQGTLSYGYTF
TRBV28	TRBJ1-5	CASSGGRGAQPQHF
TRBV18	TRBJ1-1	CASSPVGPRGPIEAFF
TRBV9	TRBJ1-1	CASSPPTSLTEAFF
TRBV30	TRBJ1-2	CAWSYLRTGGSYGYTF
TRBV13	TRBJ2-7	CASSWGGSYEQYF